There are a few counts of the clone carrying this TCR beta chain. Repertoires were generated with immunoSEQ multiplex PCR, while TCRdb's copy carries only in-frame clones and drops some. The sample lists around 480,000 clones; about nine tenths were seen once. Trimming shortened V by 5 bases and J by 0 bases, and 11 bases separated the two germline ends. Germline values: CDR1 MGHRA, CDR2 YSYEKL. The length of the CDR3 is 15 residues. The data are from a study of blood T cell repertoires in COVID-19. This chain joins TRBV4-1 and TRBJ1-3; D unresolved. The sequence was collected from a woman in her forties or fifties with COVID-19, enrolled during active disease. Sequenced: peripheral blood. The CDR3 loop reads CASSYEGTSGNTIYF. DNA for the CDR3: TGCGCCAGCAGCTACGAGGGAACCTCTGGAAACACCATATATTTT.